This T cell receptor (beta chain) was recorded in a study of shared clonotypes between healthy human individuals. The germline V gene encodes CDR1 GTSNPN and CDR2 SVGIG (reference sequence). J was trimmed by 10 bases and V by 3 bases; bases with no gene match: 10. The CDR3 has 13 residues. Assay runs were performed at deep level. TCRdb's copy holds only in-frame clones and misses some; the assay was immunoSEQ multiplex PCR. The data contain a few hundred thousand clones, 60% to 80% of them seen just once; the ten biggest clones take up around 12%. This receptor was taken from a woman aged 40 to 50 in good health. Some clones in this sample may be carry-over from other donors' samples. Sequencing was performed on PBMCs. The chain recombines TRBV30 with TRBJ1-1; 8 bases are a match to TRBD1. The CDR3 region is CAWSATGVSLAFF. The CDR3 DNA is TGTGCCTGGAGCGCGACAGGGGTGTCTCTAGCTTTCTTT.